These T cell receptor beta chains were read from a single sample in a study of cytomegalovirus exposure and HLA in healthy donors. The assay was immunoSEQ multiplex PCR, and TCRdb's table has in-frame clones only and misses some. The profile shows 150,000 or so clones, 70% to 80% of them singletons. What was sequenced was PBMCs. The receptors originated from a female donor in good health and CMV-seronegative. CDR3s leave out the opening cysteine and the closing phenylalanine or tryptophan. The size entry is marked missing in some rows and otherwise reads once, few, many or a size class.

CDR3aa,abundance,v_gene
AWGAGTSYNEQF,-,TRBV30
ASSYSGTTEQY,-,TRBV11-3
SVEVPISRGFRNTEAF,-,TRBV29-1
SVAPQGSSYEQY,few,TRBV29-1
ASSDFRRGGIQETQY,-,TRBV25-1
ASTGQGFTEAF,-,TRBV2
ASSDLVQNNYEQY,-,TRBV10-1
ASSVGGTGIYEQY,-,TRBV9
ASSMTSGGPTYEQY,-,TRBV19
ASSQTGNTEAF,-,TRBV19
ASSHLNRGMIGDTQY,-,TRBV4-1
ASSQGDTYPRGYT,few,TRBV4-3
ASSSGGTGNYGYT,-,TRBV7-2
ASRPSVSTDTQY,-,TRBV7-2
ATSRDTQETQY,-,TRBV15
SVGYSGANGLT,once,TRBV29-1
ASGSRGSGGTSTDTQY,-,TRBV12-5
ASSFSPNTGELF,-,TRBV5-1
ASSEVYGRANYGYT,-,TRBV6-1
SVPPRASSYNEQF,-,TRBV29-1
ASSQDRGVNSPLH,-,TRBV18
ASSRTGQGTQY,-,TRBV4-3
ASSGGLMPEAF,-,TRBV5-4
ASSAGQGLKAF,few,TRBV7-2
ASSFSGGAEAF,-,TRBV28
ASRRSGTGSTDTQY,-,TRBV7-2
ASSQAGQSKGGYT,-,TRBV4-3
ASKRGQRGAHYEQY,once,TRBV7-6
ASSVGGLGVYEQY,once,TRBV27
ASRTLRGTRTQY,few,TRBV6-1
ASKQGTNTGELF,-,TRBV5-1
ASSRGTGRYETQY,few,TRBV5-4
ASSTGVDNEQF,-,TRBV7-3
ASSVGGGGRTGELF,-,TRBV9
AWSEFRLYGYT,-,TRBV30
ASKLGTGSYEQY,once,TRBV6-5
ASSPSQGGRGEKLF,few,TRBV9
SLSGGYISTDTQY,-,TRBV29-1
ASSEGQGAWGEQF,-,TRBV7-3
AWGTVAQY,-,TRBV30
ASSQDYTGFLITDTQY,few,TRBV4-2
ASSTGRNYEQY,-,TRBV21-1
ASSQGQFNTEAF,once,TRBV14
ASSLAVGQRNEQY,-,TRBV7-9
ASSAPTVQGSGANVLT,-,TRBV28
ASSRGVSGGLQQY,-,TRBV4-3
ASSQEEGTSGRGYNEQF,-,TRBV13
ASSQDTAGYTEAF,-,TRBV4-3
ASSRPGRELF,-,TRBV7-2
ASSQGLDNEQF,-,TRBV7-3
ASSPDRGPGELF,-,TRBV6-6
ASSVTQGRYNEQF,-,TRBV9
ASSHPRDSGGGMNTEAF,-,TRBV9